This T cell receptor (beta chain) was sequenced in a study of control samples from healthy donors and cancer patients. There are 17 residues in the CDR3. Per germline, CDR1 LNHDA and CDR2 SQIVND (reference sequence). With 11 bases removed from V and 0 bases from J, the gap between germline ends came to 25 bases. The method was immunoSEQ multiplex PCR; TCRdb's version includes in-frame clones alone and lacks a portion of them. The sample contains roughly 120,000 clones, roughly 92% of which appear only once. The chain combines TRBV19 with TRBJ1-1; no firm D call. The sample consisted of blood. The sequence was obtained from a woman aged 18-29 years in good health. The CDR3 region is CARVYPHRAGMNTEAFF. CDR3 DNA sequence: TGTGCCCGCGTCTACCCACACCGGGCGGGCATGAACACTGAAGCTTTCTTT.